The 2 T cell receptor beta chains given below trace back to one sample, sequenced in a study of cytomegalovirus exposure and HLA in healthy donors. TCRdb's table, derived via immunoSEQ multiplex PCR, lists solely in-frame clones and lacks some. The sample records fewer than 75,000 clones, 94% being singletons. Sequences were obtained from PBMCs. The source is a young woman in good health and CMV-seropositive.

The chain carries TRBV7-9 and TRBJ2-7, with 8 bases fitting TRBD2. In germline, CDR1 is SEHNR, CDR2 FQNEAQ (reference sequence). This CDR3 spans 17 amino acids. With 3 bases clipped from V and 2 bases from J, the junction kept 12 bases outside the gene matches. DNA of the CDR3: TGTGCCAGCAGCTTCCCAAGTAGCGGGATTTCAACCTACGAGCAGTACTTC. Translation: CASSFPSSGISTYEQYF.

V is TRBV15 and J is TRBJ2-7; D is possibly TRBD1 (5 bases). V was clipped by 4 bases and J by 1 base, with 11 bases between them. This CDR3 region has 14 residues. CDR1 is LNHNV and CDR2 is YYDKDF in the germline V gene (reference sequence). The CDR3 spells CATSNEQESYEQYF. CDR3 nucleotides: TGTGCCACCAGCAATGAACAGGAATCCTACGAGCAGTACTTC.